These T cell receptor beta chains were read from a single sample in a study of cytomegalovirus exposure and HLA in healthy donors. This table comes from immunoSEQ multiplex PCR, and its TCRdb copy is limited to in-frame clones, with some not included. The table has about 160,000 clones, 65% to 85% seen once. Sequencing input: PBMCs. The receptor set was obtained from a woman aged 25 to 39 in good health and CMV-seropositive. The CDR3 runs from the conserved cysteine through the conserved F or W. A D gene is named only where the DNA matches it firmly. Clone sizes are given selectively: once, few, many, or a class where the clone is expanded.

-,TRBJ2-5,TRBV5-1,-,TGCGCCAGCAGCTTGGGTGCTAGCTTAGAGACCCAGTACTTC,CASSLGASLETQYF
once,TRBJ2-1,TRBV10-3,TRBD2,TGTGCCATCGGGGCTAGCGGGGGGGAACGGCAGTTCTTC,CAIGASGGERQFF
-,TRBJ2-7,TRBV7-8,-,TGTGCCTGCAACTTAGAGCCGGCCTACGAGCAGTACTTC,CACNLEPAYEQYF
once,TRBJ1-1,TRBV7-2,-,TGTGCCAGCAGCTTTTGGCGGTCTAACACTGAAGCTTTCTTT,CASSFWRSNTEAFF
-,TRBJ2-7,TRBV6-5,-,TGTGCCAGCAGTTACGGGGGGGCAGGGGGCGCCTACGAGCAGTACTTC,CASSYGGAGGAYEQYF
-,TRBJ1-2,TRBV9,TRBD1,TGTGCCAGCAGCAGACGGACAGGGGGCGCCTATGGCTACACCTTC,CASSRRTGGAYGYTF
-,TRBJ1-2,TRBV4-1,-,TGCGCCAGCGGCAGGGTTGCTAACTATGGCTACACCTTC,CASGRVANYGYTF
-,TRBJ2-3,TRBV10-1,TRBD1,TGCGCCAGCAGTGAGTCGGGACAGGGTAACAACACAGATACGCAGTATTTT,CASSESGQGNNTDTQYF
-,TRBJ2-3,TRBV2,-,TGTGCCAGCAGGGGAGAGGCAGATACGCAGTATTTT,CASRGEADTQYF
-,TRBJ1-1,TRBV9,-,TGTGCCAGCAGCGGGGGGGTGAAATACACTGAAGCTTTCTTT,CASSGGVKYTEAFF
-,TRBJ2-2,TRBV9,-,TGTGCCAGCAGCGCCATCCAGGCCGGGGAGCTGTTTTTT,CASSAIQAGELFF